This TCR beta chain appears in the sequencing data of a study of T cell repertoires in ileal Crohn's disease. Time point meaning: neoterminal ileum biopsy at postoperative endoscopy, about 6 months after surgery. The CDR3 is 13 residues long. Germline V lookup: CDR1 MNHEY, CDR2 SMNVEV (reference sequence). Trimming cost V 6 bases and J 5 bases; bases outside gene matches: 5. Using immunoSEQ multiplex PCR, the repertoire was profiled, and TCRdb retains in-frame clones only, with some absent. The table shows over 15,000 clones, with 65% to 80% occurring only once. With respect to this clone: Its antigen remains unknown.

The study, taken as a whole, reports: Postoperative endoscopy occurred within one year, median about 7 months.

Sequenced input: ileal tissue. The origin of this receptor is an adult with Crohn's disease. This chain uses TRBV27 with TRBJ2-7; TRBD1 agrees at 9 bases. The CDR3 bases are TGTGCCAGCAGAGGACAGGGGAGCGACGAGCAGTACTTC. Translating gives CASRGQGSDEQYF.